This T cell receptor (beta chain) was observed in a study of regulatory T cells in long-lasting Graves disease. The CDR3 sequence is 11 residues long. The V end was cut by 2 bases, the J end by 4 bases, with 3 bases between. Germline CDR1 is SGHKS and CDR2 is YYEKEE (reference sequence). With iRepertoire HTBI primers and Arm-PCR of CDR3 regions, TCR beta libraries were built. Via MiXCR, TCRdb re-called the multiplex PCR reads, giving one row per CDR3 protein. The table lists approximately 400,000 distinct CDR3 sequences, 15% of them singletons. This clonotype was seen more than once but under ten times. A much larger clone lies a single base off, so this may be a read error. As to time point: newly diagnosed GD, antithyroid drugs for less than 3 months. PBMC-extracted RNA yielded the TCR library. These same records also appear under a second study, on T cells in Graves' hyperthyroidism and ophthalmopathy.

V usage is TRBV5-5 and J usage is TRBJ2-5, with D hard to call. The sample in question was peripheral blood mononuclear cells (PBMCs), obtained at new diagnosis, from a patient treated with antithyroid drugs. This receptor was taken from a woman in her 30s with Graves disease. DNA of the CDR3: TGTGCCAGCAGCTTTGTAGAGACCCAGTACTTC. Translating gives CASSFVETQYF.